This TCR beta chain was retrieved from a study of blood T cell repertoires in COVID-19. The CDR3 length is 13 residues. The V gene end was trimmed by 6 bases and the J gene end by 5 bases; junction bases not matched to a gene: 0. From germline, CDR1 is MNHEY and CDR2 SVGAGI. The protocol was immunoSEQ multiplex PCR, while the TCRdb copy is restricted to in-frame clones and leaves out a portion. The table records under 150,000 clones, over 70% of them present only once. The sequenced sample was PBMCs or T cells enriched from blood (not recorded which). The chain couples TRBV6-5 to TRBJ1-6; 8 bases line up with TRBD1. The clonotype comes from a man over 45 in a cohort exposed to, infected with or recovered from COVID-19 (not recorded which). CDR3 nucleotides: TGTGCCAGCAGGGACAGGGATAATTCACCCCTCCACTTT. It is translated as CASRDRDNSPLHF.